One and the same sample provided the 4 T cell receptor beta chains below, sequenced in a study of metastatic and nonmetastatic thyroid tumors (dated by TCRdb to about 2020). Libraries were constructed by PCR. This sample was sequenced with an Illumina HiSeq 4000. TCRdb itself trimmed the public reads at Q25 with fastp, ran MiXCR and retained productive beta chains. For this sample there are tens of thousands of clones; 20% to 30% appear just once. Around 17% of the sample is in the top ten clones. No treatment had been received by any patient before thyroid surgery. The sequencing input was blood. The receptors originated from a male donor with papillary thyroid cancer or a benign thyroid nodule (not recorded which). Some clones in this sample may be carry-over from other donors' samples.

Ten or more counts support this clone. The V call is TRBV5-1, the J call TRBJ2-5, with D possibly TRBD1 on 6 matching bases. This CDR3 region has 14 residues. The ends were cut back, 0 bases at V and 5 bases at J, with 11 bases in the middle. Germline V gives CDR1 SGHRS, CDR2 YFSETQ. Here the CDR3 reads CASSLDQGYETQYF. The CDR3 nucleotides are TGCGCCAGCAGCTTGGACCAGGGGTACGAGACCCAGTACTTC. The whole variable domain, remainder taken from reference TRBV5-1 and TRBJ2-5, is KAGVTQTPRYLIKTRGQQVTLSCSPISGHRSVSWYQQTPGQGLQFLFEYFSETQRNKGNFPGRFSGRQFSNSRSEMNVSTLELGDSALYLCASSLDQGYETQYFGPGTRLLVL.

This clone was seen many times. The V gene is TRBV7-2, the J gene TRBJ2-3, with D unresolved. V lost 1 base and J 1 base, leaving 6 bases between the germline ends. Germline CDR1 reads SGHTA; CDR2 reads FQGNSA. This CDR3 is 14 amino acids long. The CDR3 reads CASSLVFGTDTQYF. In DNA form, the CDR3 reads TGTGCCAGCAGCTTAGTTTTTGGCACAGATACGCAGTATTTT.

This clone appeared many times. This chain uses TRBV3-1 with TRBJ1-2; D is unresolved. The CDR3 runs 13 residues. The germline gives CDR1 LGHDT, CDR2 YNNKEL (reference sequence). V dropped 2 bases and J dropped 3 bases, with 7 bases sitting between them. The chain's CDR3 is CASSQTVDYGYTF. CDR3 DNA sequence: TGTGCCAGCAGCCAAACAGTGGACTATGGCTACACCTTC.

This clone has a count of ten or more. The chain uses TRBV7-9 and TRBJ2-5; the match to TRBD1 covers 7 bases. The CDR3 is made up of 15 amino acids. Germline lookup yields CDR1 SEHNR and CDR2 FQNEAQ (reference sequence). V gave up 4 bases and J gave up 2 bases; unmatched junction bases: 7. Here the CDR3 reads CASSSDRRLQETQYF. The CDR3 DNA reads as TGTGCCAGCAGCTCGGACAGGAGGTTACAAGAGACCCAGTACTTC.